Shown below are 14 T cell receptor beta chains from a single sample sequenced in a study of shared clonotypes between healthy human individuals. The data were produced by immunoSEQ multiplex PCR, yet TCRdb's version contains in-frame clones alone and is incomplete. The repertoire holds roughly 1,000,000 clones, with more than 75% as singletons. The sequencing sample was made of memory CD4+ T cells from PBMCs. Noted subset: CD45RA-negative fraction. These receptors were taken from a man younger than 35 in good health. Some clones in this sample may be carry-over from other donors' samples.

The chain carries TRBV5-1 and TRBJ2-7; D is possibly TRBD1 or TRBD2 (5 bases each). The V gene lost 0 bases and the J gene lost 1 base, with 14 bases spanning the gap. Germline CDR1 reads SGHRS; CDR2 reads YFSETQ. The CDR3 has 16 residues. The CDR3 here is CASSLGGASGSYEQYF. CDR3 coding DNA: TGCGCCAGCAGCTTGGGAGGGGCCTCGGGGTCCTACGAGCAGTACTTC.

In its sample, this clone was seen once. The chain has TRBV7-8 and TRBJ2-2, with D unresolved. The length of the CDR3 is 15 residues. Trimming left V 1 base short and J 4 bases short, with 10 bases between. Germline CDR1 is SGHVS and CDR2 is FQNEAQ. The CDR3 DNA sequence: TGTGCCAGCAGCTTAGTGGTTAGCCGCACCGGGGAGCTGTTTTTT. This translates into CASSLVVSRTGELFF.

This clone was observed a few times. This rearrangement joins TRBV28 to TRBJ1-2; no clear D gene. The V gene lost 4 bases and the J gene lost 1 base, with 7 bases spanning the gap. The CDR3 is 13 residues long. Germline V lookup: CDR1 MDHEN, CDR2 SYDVKM. The CDR3 bases are TGTGCCAGCAGTTCATCACTTAACTATGGCTACACCTTC. Translation gives CASSSSLNYGYTF.

This clone was observed a few times. The CDR3: CASSLEGLVSGNTIYF. The CDR3 bases are TGCGCCAGCAGCTTGGAAGGCCTCGTCTCTGGAAACACCATATATTTT. The chain recombines TRBV5-1 with TRBJ1-3; D uncertain. Germline values: CDR1 SGHRS, CDR2 YFSETQ. Trimming removed 0 bases from V and 0 bases from J, with 10 bases in between. The CDR3 has 16 amino acids. The entire variable domain, with the rest obtained from reference TRBV5-1 and TRBJ1-3, is as follows: KAGVTQTPRYLIKTRGQQVTLSCSPISGHRSVSWYQQTPGQGLQFLFEYFSETQRNKGNFPGRFSGRQFSNSRSEMNVSTLELGDSALYLCASSLEGLVSGNTIYFGEGSWLTVV.

The chain combines TRBV19 with TRBJ1-1; D call uncertain. The CDR3 covers 13 residues. V lost 6 bases and J 1 base, leaving 9 bases between the germline ends. Per germline, CDR1 LNHDA and CDR2 SQIVND (reference sequence). CDR3 loop: CASSQIQNTEAFF. For the CDR3, the DNA is TGTGCCAGTAGCCAAATCCAGAACACTGAAGCTTTCTTT.

J is TRBJ2-1 and V is TRBV5-1; D perhaps matches TRBD2 (6 bases). The germline V and J ends were trimmed by 0 bases and 5 bases, with 12 bases remaining between them. The CDR3 has 15 amino acids. CDR1 is SGHRS and CDR2 is YFSETQ in the germline V gene. The chain's CDR3 is CASSLGVGGNNEQFF. The DNA of the CDR3 is TGCGCCAGCAGCTTGGGGGTGGGAGGAAACAATGAGCAGTTCTTC.

The chain has TRBV4-2 and TRBJ1-1; weak D call: TRBD1 (5 bases). The germline V and J ends were trimmed by 1 base and 3 bases, with 12 bases remaining between them. CDR1 and CDR2 (germline): LGHNA, YNFKEQ. This CDR3 spans 15 amino acids. CDR3 DNA sequence: TGTGCCAGCAGCCAAGGGAGAGGGGATGACACTGAAGCTTTCTTT. It translates to CASSQGRGDDTEAFF.

In regard to this clone: Within the sample, other DNA sequences also encode this same CDR3. This chain links TRBV28 with TRBJ1-5; D call uncertain. Trimming took 6 bases from V and 4 from J, leaving 4 bases between them. Germline assignment: CDR1 MDHEN and CDR2 SYDVKM. This CDR3 has 11 amino acids. CDR3 in amino acids: CASRSNQPQHF. The CDR3 nucleotides read TGTGCCAGCAGGTCAAATCAGCCCCAGCATTTT.

This rearrangement joins TRBV9 to TRBJ1-2, with a possible D match to TRBD1 (5 bases). The CDR3 consists of 14 residues. V was clipped by 3 bases and J by 2 bases, with 11 bases between them. Per germline, CDR1 SGDLS and CDR2 YYNGEE. The chain's CDR3 is CASSGRDSNYGYTF. DNA for the CDR3: TGTGCCAGCAGCGGTCGGGACTCCAACTATGGCTACACCTTC.

This chain connects TRBV2 to TRBJ2-4; either TRBD1 or TRBD2 may fit D (6 bases each). CDR3 length equals 14 residues. V dropped 3 bases and J dropped 6 bases, with 12 bases sitting between them. CDR1 SNHLY and CDR2 FYNNEI come from the germline V gene. CDR3 amino acids: CASSEEGDANIQYF. Written as DNA, the CDR3 is TGTGCCAGCAGTGAGGAGGGGGACGCAAACATTCAGTACTTC.

V usage is TRBV2 and J usage is TRBJ1-1; 10 nucleotides line up with TRBD1. Germline V gene sequence: CDR1 SNHLY, CDR2 FYNNEI. V gave up 5 bases and J gave up 7 bases; unmatched junction bases: 13. The CDR3 has 16 amino acids. CDR3 protein: CASSKRQGAVDGEAFF. The CDR3 DNA sequence: TGTGCCAGCAGTAAACGACAGGGGGCCGTAGACGGTGAAGCTTTCTTT.

CDR3 DNA: TGTGCCAGCTCCGAGCCCGGGGTGCAGTACTTC. Translated, it gives CASSEPGVQYF. The chain joins TRBV18 to TRBJ2-7; TRBD2 might be the D (5 bases). The CDR3 has 11 residues. Trimming cost V 6 bases and J 9 bases, with 12 bases left between them. Germline V gene lookup returns CDR1 KGHSH and CDR2 LQKENI.

This clone has a single count. This chain uses TRBV2 with TRBJ1-5; tentatively, D is TRBD1 (6 bases). Germline CDR1 SNHLY, CDR2 FYNNEI. The CDR3 loop spans 13 amino acids. V lost 7 bases and J 7 bases, leaving 14 bases between the germline ends. The CDR3 reads CASTLLGGQPQHF. For the CDR3, the DNA is TGTGCCAGCACCCTCCTAGGGGGACAGCCCCAGCATTTT.

The chain uses TRBV7-3 and TRBJ2-1; 8 nucleotides line up with TRBD1. After removal of 9 bases from V and 4 bases from J, the junction contained 11 bases not matched to a gene. Germline V CDR1 and CDR2: SGHTA, FQGTGA. The CDR3 runs to 15 residues. For the CDR3, the DNA is TGTGCCAGTGCAGCAGGGGGCGCAAATTACAATGAGCAGTTCTTC. The encoded protein is CASAAGGANYNEQFF. Looking up the rest from reference TRBV7-3 and TRBJ2-1 gives the full variable domain: GAGVSQTPSNKVTEKGKYVELRCDPISGHTALYWYRQSLGQGPEFLIYFQGTGAADDSGLPNDRFFAVRPEGSVSTLKIQRTERGDSAVYLCASAAGGANYNEQFFGPGTRLTVL.